The 10 T cell receptor beta chains given below trace back to one sample, sequenced in a study of T cells in Graves' hyperthyroidism and ophthalmopathy. Amplification yielded TCR beta CDR3 regions, with RNA transcripts as the source. The HTBI primer set was used in a first-round RT-PCR of the TCR CDR3. TCRdb processed the multiplex PCR reads anew with MiXCR; each CDR3 protein has one entry. The sample lists some 300,000 distinct CDR3 sequences; 15% to 20% were seen once. The sequenced sample consisted of blood. The receptors originated from a man aged 45 to 65 with Graves' ophthalmopathy.

The chain joins TRBV5-1 to TRBJ2-5; 7 bases align to TRBD2. The J segment lost 4 bases and the V segment lost 0 bases, leaving 12 bases of the junction unmatched. Germline loops: CDR1 SGHRS, CDR2 YFSETQ. This CDR3 contains 17 residues. The CDR3 DNA is TGCGCCAGCAGCTTGGGAGGGAGGGCCCTGAGTCGAGAGACCCAGTACTTC. Protein: CASSLGGRALSRETQYF. Using reference TRBV5-1 and TRBJ2-5 for the parts outside the CDR3, the full variable domain is KAGVTQTPRYLIKTRGQQVTLSCSPISGHRSVSWYQQTPGQGLQFLFEYFSETQRNKGNFPGRFSGRQFSNSRSEMNVSTLELGDSALYLCASSLGGRALSRETQYFGPGTRLLVL.

This chain connects TRBV7-6 to TRBJ2-7, with 14 bases matching TRBD2. This CDR3 spans 15 amino acids. Germline CDR1 and CDR2: SGHVS and FNYEAQ. V trimming: 4 bases; J trimming: 4 bases; junction bases outside the gene matches: 3. The CDR3 loop is CASSSTSGRGYEQYF. CDR3 DNA sequence: TGTGCCAGCAGCTCGACTAGCGGGAGGGGATACGAGCAGTACTTC.

This clonotype is a singleton in its sample. V and J are TRBV19 and TRBJ2-3; 8 positions match TRBD1. The J segment lost 3 bases and the V segment lost 6 bases, leaving 5 bases of the junction unmatched. Germline CDR1 is LNHDA and CDR2 is SQIVND (reference sequence). The CDR3 extends over 14 amino acids. DNA of the CDR3: TGTGCCAGTAGCAACGACAGGGGAACAGATACGCAGTATTTT. Translation: CASSNDRGTDTQYF.

This clonotype has at least ten counts. J is TRBJ2-5 and V is TRBV14; D perhaps matches TRBD2 (5 bases). V was cut by 4 bases and J by 2 bases, with 17 bases left in between. Germline CDR1 reads SGHDN; CDR2 reads FVKESK. The CDR3 is 16 amino acids. The CDR3 loop is CASSPYRGRVQETQYF. The CDR3 DNA follows: TGTGCCAGCAGCCCCTACCGGGGTAGGGTACAAGAGACCCAGTACTTC.

The V call is TRBV19, the J call TRBJ2-3; D not certain. Germline-derived CDR1 and CDR2 are LNHDA and SQIVND (reference sequence). The V and J ends lost 7 bases and 0 bases respectively, with 14 bases between them. The CDR3 is made up of 15 amino acids. The chain's CDR3 is CASKPNSVSTDTQYF. The CDR3 bases are TGTGCCAGTAAACCGAACAGCGTAAGCACAGATACGCAGTATTTT.

This clonotype was recorded at least ten times. The chain joins TRBV7-3 to TRBJ2-5; 12 bases fit TRBD2. This CDR3 contains 16 residues. From germline, CDR1 is SGHTA and CDR2 FQGTGA. J gave up 1 base and V 8 bases, and 8 bases lay outside the gene matches. CDR3: CASSLGTSGPQETQYF. The CDR3 nucleotides read TGTGCCAGCTCTTTAGGGACTAGCGGGCCCCAAGAGACCCAGTACTTC.

The sample holds a few counts of this clonotype. The V call is TRBV6-1, the J call TRBJ1-2, with 7 positions matching TRBD1. V lost 5 bases to trimming and J lost 8 bases; unmatched junction nucleotides: 8. This CDR3 has 13 residues. Germline V lookup: CDR1 MNHNS, CDR2 SASEGT. CDR3 region: CASSTRQGVGYTF. DNA of the CDR3: TGTGCCAGCAGTACCAGACAGGGTGTGGGCTACACCTTC.

This clonotype was recorded at least ten times. The chain has TRBV30 and TRBJ1-5; D is undetermined. This CDR3 has 11 amino acids. CDR1 is GTSNPN and CDR2 is SVGIG in the germline V gene (reference sequence). With 3 bases removed from V and 9 bases from J, the gap between germline ends came to 9 bases. The CDR3 loop reads CAWSQRGPQHF. CDR3 sequence (DNA): TGTGCCTGGAGCCAACGGGGGCCCCAGCATTTT. Combining the CDR3 with reference TRBV30 and TRBJ1-5 gives the whole variable domain SQTIHQWPATLVQPVGSPLSLECTVEGTSNPNLYWYRQAAGRGLQLLFYSVGIGQISSEVPQNLSASRPQDRQFILSSKKLLLSDSGFYLCAWSQRGPQHFGDGTRLSIL.

The chain is built from TRBV7-6 and TRBJ1-6, with D possibly being TRBD1 (5 bases). Trimming shortened V by 5 bases and J by 8 bases, and 19 bases separated the two germline ends. CDR3 length: 16 residues. Germline CDR1 is SGHVS and CDR2 is FNYEAQ. As DNA, the CDR3 is TGTGCCAGCAGCCCCAGGGCCCAAACTACCTATTCACCCCTCCACTTT. Its translation: CASSPRAQTTYSPLHF.

This sequence joins TRBV10-2 and TRBJ1-1; D unresolved. The germline gives CDR1 WSHSY, CDR2 SAAADI. V gave up 5 bases and J gave up 10 bases, with 17 bases separating them. The CDR3 extends over 13 amino acids. Written as DNA, the CDR3 is TGCGCCAGCAGTTCCCAGAGAAGGCAAGGAGCTTTCTTT. This translates into CASSSQRRQGAFF.